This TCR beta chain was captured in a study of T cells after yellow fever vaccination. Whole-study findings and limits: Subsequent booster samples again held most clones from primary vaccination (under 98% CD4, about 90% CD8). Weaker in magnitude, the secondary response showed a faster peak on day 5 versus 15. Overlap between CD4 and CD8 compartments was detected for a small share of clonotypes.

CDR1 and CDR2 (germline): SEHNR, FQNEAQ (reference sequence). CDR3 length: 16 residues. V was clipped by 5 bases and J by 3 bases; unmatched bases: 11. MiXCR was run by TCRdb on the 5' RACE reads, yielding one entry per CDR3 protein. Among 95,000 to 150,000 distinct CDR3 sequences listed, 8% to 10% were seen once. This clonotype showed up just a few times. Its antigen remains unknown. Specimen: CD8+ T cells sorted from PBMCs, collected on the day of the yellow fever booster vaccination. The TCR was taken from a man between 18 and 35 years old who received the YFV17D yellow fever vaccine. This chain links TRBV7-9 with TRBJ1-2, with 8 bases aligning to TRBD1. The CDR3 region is CASSRTRDRSDYGYTF. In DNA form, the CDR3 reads TGTGCCAGCAGCCGAACCAGGGACAGGTCGGACTATGGCTACACCTTC.